The rows below give T cell receptor beta chains drawn from one sample of a study of blood T cell repertoires in COVID-19. Produced via immunoSEQ multiplex PCR; TCRdb's table is partial and in-frame only. The sample yields more than 85,000 clones, 80% to 90% seen once. Source material: PBMCs or T cells enriched from blood (not recorded which). These receptors were taken from a woman aged 45-60 years who had recovered from COVID-19. The CDR3 runs from the conserved cysteine through the conserved F or W. Each record gives: J gene, D gene, clone size, CDR3 length, V gene, CDR3 DNA, CDR3 protein. D genes are given only for firm matches. Size is stated for part of the rows, as once, few or many counts, or as a class when the clone is expanded.

J: TRBJ1-1
D: .
size: .
length: 14
V: TRBV27
DNA: TGTGCCAGCAGTTTCCGGGGTATGAACACTGAAGCTTTCTTT
CDR3: CASSFRGMNTEAFF

J: TRBJ2-5
D: TRBD1
size: .
length: 13
V: TRBV24-1
DNA: TGTGCCACCGCCGGGACAGGGCAAGAGACCCAGTACTTC
CDR3: CATAGTGQETQYF

J: TRBJ1-3
D: .
size: .
length: 16
V: TRBV5-1
DNA: TGCGCCAGCAGCTTGGGAGGAGGGACCTCTGGAAACACCATATATTTT
CDR3: CASSLGGGTSGNTIYF

J: TRBJ2-1
D: TRBD2
size: .
length: 16
V: TRBV6-4
DNA: TGTGCCAGCAGTGTATCTAGCGGAGGACCCTACAATGAGCAGTTCTTC
CDR3: CASSVSSGGPYNEQFF

J: TRBJ1-2
D: TRBD1
size: .
length: 13
V: TRBV30
DNA: TGTGCCTGGGGGACAGGGTTTATCGATGGCTACACCTTC
CDR3: CAWGTGFIDGYTF

J: TRBJ2-5
D: .
size: .
length: 15
V: TRBV7-6
DNA: TGTGCCAGCAGCTCAACCGGACTGGTTGCGGAGACCCAGTACTTC
CDR3: CASSSTGLVAETQYF

J: TRBJ2-3
D: TRBD1
size: .
length: 13
V: TRBV15
DNA: TGTGCCACCGGACAGGGGATCACAGATACGCAGTATTTT
CDR3: CATGQGITDTQYF

J: TRBJ1-1
D: .
size: .
length: 12
V: TRBV11-2
DNA: TGTGCCAGCAGCCCCAAGGCGATCGGGGCTTTCTTT
CDR3: CASSPKAIGAFF

J: TRBJ1-2
D: TRBD1
size: .
length: 13
V: TRBV11-1
DNA: TGTGCCAGCAGCTTAGGGACAGGGGACGGCTACACCTTC
CDR3: CASSLGTGDGYTF

J: TRBJ2-5
D: TRBD2
size: .
length: 15
V: TRBV2
DNA: TGTGCCAGCAGTGGGACTAGCGGGAGCGGCGAGACCCAGTACTTC
CDR3: CASSGTSGSGETQYF

J: TRBJ2-3
D: .
size: .
length: 13
V: TRBV19
DNA: TGTGCCAGTAGTTTGGGCGTCACAGATACGCAGTATTTT
CDR3: CASSLGVTDTQYF

J: TRBJ1-3
D: .
size: .
length: 14
V: TRBV27
DNA: TGTGCCAGCAGTTCCGACAACTCTGGAAACACCATATATTTT
CDR3: CASSSDNSGNTIYF

J: TRBJ2-3
D: TRBD2
size: .
length: 17
V: TRBV11-2
DNA: TGTGCCAGCAGCCAGGGACTAGCGGGTGGTAGCACAGATACGCAGTATTTT
CDR3: CASSQGLAGGSTDTQYF

J: TRBJ1-1
D: .
size: .
length: 14
V: TRBV5-1
DNA: TGCGCCAGCACCACCGGGACATTGAACACTGAAGCTTTCTTT
CDR3: CASTTGTLNTEAFF

J: TRBJ1-2
D: TRBD1
size: once
length: 15
V: TRBV28
DNA: TGTGCCAGCAGTTACGCCGGGACAGGGAACTATGGCTACACCTTC
CDR3: CASSYAGTGNYGYTF

J: TRBJ1-6
D: .
size: .
length: 14
V: TRBV18
DNA: TGTGCCAGCTCACTAGTTAACAGCAATTCACCCCTCCACTTT
CDR3: CASSLVNSNSPLHF

J: TRBJ2-7
D: .
size: .
length: 13
V: TRBV6-2/TRBV6-3
DNA: TGTGCCAGCAGTTTAATACAGCAATACGAGCAGTACTTC
CDR3: CASSLIQQYEQYF

J: TRBJ1-2
D: TRBD1
size: .
length: 15
V: TRBV5-5
DNA: TGTGCCAGCAGTTACTTAGGGGGCTCTGACTATGGCTACACCTTC
CDR3: CASSYLGGSDYGYTF

J: TRBJ2-7
D: .
size: once
length: 12
V: TRBV5-1
DNA: TGCGCCAGCAGCTTGGGCCAGGGGCAGCAGTACTTC
CDR3: CASSLGQGQQYF

J: TRBJ1-6
D: .
size: .
length: 17
V: TRBV27
DNA: TGTGCCAGCAGGTCGCTGCAGTTAAACGGGTATAATTCACCCCTCCACTTT
CDR3: CASRSLQLNGYNSPLHF

J: TRBJ2-5
D: TRBD2
size: .
length: 17
V: TRBV5-1
DNA: TGCGCCAGCACAGCTCAAAGCCGGACTAGCGGGGGGGAGACCCAGTACTTC
CDR3: CASTAQSRTSGGETQYF

J: TRBJ2-1
D: TRBD1
size: .
length: 15
V: TRBV27
DNA: TGTGCCAGCAGCCTCTTCGACAGGGTATTTAGTGAGCAGTTCTTC
CDR3: CASSLFDRVFSEQFF

J: TRBJ1-2
D: TRBD1
size: .
length: 16
V: TRBV4-1
DNA: TGCGCCAGCAGCCAAGACGGGACAGGGGTTGTCTATGGCTACACCTTC
CDR3: CASSQDGTGVVYGYTF

J: TRBJ2-7
D: .
size: .
length: 15
V: TRBV18
DNA: TGTGCCAGCTCACCACGGGGGGCAGGGGGATACGAGCAGTACTTC
CDR3: CASSPRGAGGYEQYF

J: TRBJ1-5
D: TRBD1
size: .
length: 16
V: TRBV19
DNA: TGTGCCAGTAGTAGCTTACAGGGGTTGGCCGATCAGCCCCAGCATTTT
CDR3: CASSSLQGLADQPQHF

J: TRBJ2-2
D: TRBD2
size: .
length: 18
V: TRBV6-1
DNA: TGTGCCAGCAGTGTAACACTAAGGACTAGCGGGAGAACCGGGGAGCTGTTTTTT
CDR3: CASSVTLRTSGRTGELFF

J: TRBJ2-3
D: TRBD2
size: few
length: 15
V: TRBV7-3
DNA: TGTGCCAGCAGCTTAGAGGGGACTAGCGGGGATACGCAGTATTTT
CDR3: CASSLEGTSGDTQYF

J: TRBJ1-5
D: .
size: .
length: 14
V: TRBV28
DNA: TGTGCCAGCATCGCGGGGGGCCCGAATCAGCCCCAGCATTTT
CDR3: CASIAGGPNQPQHF

J: TRBJ1-6
D: TRBD1
size: .
length: 15
V: TRBV5-4
DNA: TGTGCCAGCAGCTTGCCAGGGGGCCCTAATTCACCCCTCCACTTT
CDR3: CASSLPGGPNSPLHF

J: TRBJ2-5
D: .
size: .
length: 16
V: TRBV5-1
DNA: TGCGCCAGCAGCTTGGACGTGGCGGGACTCGGGGAGACCCAGTACTTC
CDR3: CASSLDVAGLGETQYF

J: TRBJ1-6
D: .
size: .
length: 14
V: TRBV25-1
DNA: TGTGCCAGCAGTGCTGTAGATTATAATTCACCCCTCCACTTT
CDR3: CASSAVDYNSPLHF

J: TRBJ1-1
D: .
size: many
length: 13
V: TRBV9
DNA: TGTGCCAGCAGCGTAGAACCGGGGACTGAAGCTTTCTTT
CDR3: CASSVEPGTEAFF

J: TRBJ2-7
D: .
size: once
length: 14
V: TRBV2
DNA: TGTGCCAGCAGTAGTCTCGGACAGAACTACGAGCAGTACTTC
CDR3: CASSSLGQNYEQYF

J: TRBJ1-4
D: TRBD1
size: .
length: 15
V: TRBV9
DNA: TGTGCCAGCAGCGTAGAGGGACAGCGGTATGAAAAACTGTTTTTT
CDR3: CASSVEGQRYEKLFF

J: TRBJ2-1
D: TRBD1
size: once
length: 14
V: TRBV28
DNA: TGTGCCAGCAGTTTAATCAGGGGGAACAATGAGCAGTTCTTC
CDR3: CASSLIRGNNEQFF

J: TRBJ2-7
D: TRBD2
size: .
length: 16
V: TRBV10-3
DNA: TGTGCCATCAGTGGTATAGCGGGCCGAAGCTCCTACGAGCAGTACTTC
CDR3: CAISGIAGRSSYEQYF

J: TRBJ2-5
D: TRBD1
size: .
length: 13
V: TRBV28
DNA: TGTGCCAGCAGATCACAGGGGGCTGAGACCCAGTACTTC
CDR3: CASRSQGAETQYF

J: TRBJ2-3
D: TRBD2
size: few
length: 15
V: TRBV6-4
DNA: TGTGCCAGCAGTGAGAATAGCGGGGGGGCAGATACGCAGTATTTT
CDR3: CASSENSGGADTQYF

J: TRBJ1-1
D: TRBD1
size: .
length: 14
V: TRBV6-4
DNA: TGTGCCAGCAGAGCGGACAGGGGAGGCACTGAAGCTTTCTTT
CDR3: CASRADRGGTEAFF

J: TRBJ2-5
D: TRBD2
size: .
length: 13
V: TRBV6-5
DNA: TGTGCCAGCACTCCGGGGGGGCGGGAGACCCAGTACTTC
CDR3: CASTPGGRETQYF

J: TRBJ2-5
D: TRBD2
size: once
length: 16
V: TRBV5-1
DNA: TGCGCCAGCAGCCCGGGACTAGCGGGACCGCAAGAGACCCAGTACTTC
CDR3: CASSPGLAGPQETQYF

J: TRBJ2-2
D: .
size: .
length: 14
V: TRBV28
DNA: TGTGCCAGCAGCCGAGCTGGGAACACCGGGGAGCTGTTTTTT
CDR3: CASSRAGNTGELFF

J: TRBJ2-7
D: TRBD1
size: .
length: 15
V: TRBV9
DNA: TGTGCCAGCAGCGTGGCGGACAGGGCTATCTACGAGCAGTACTTC
CDR3: CASSVADRAIYEQYF

J: TRBJ1-2
D: .
size: .
length: 15
V: TRBV9
DNA: TGTGCCAGCAGCGTAGAGTCGGGGGGAAACTATGGCTACACCTTC
CDR3: CASSVESGGNYGYTF

J: TRBJ2-3
D: TRBD2
size: .
length: 16
V: TRBV28
DNA: TGTGCCAGCAGTTTTGGGCTAGCGGCGACCACAGATACGCAGTATTTT
CDR3: CASSFGLAATTDTQYF

J: TRBJ1-1
D: .
size: once
length: 15
V: TRBV10-3
DNA: TGTGCCATCAGCCCTCTCGGCGGGGGGCCCACTGAAGCTTTCTTT
CDR3: CAISPLGGGPTEAFF

J: TRBJ2-1
D: TRBD2
size: .
length: 17
V: TRBV7-8
DNA: TGTGCCAGCAGCTCCCGGGGGGGCTCAGTCAAACACAATGAGCAGTTCTTC
CDR3: CASSSRGGSVKHNEQFF

J: TRBJ1-1
D: .
size: .
length: 14
V: TRBV6-5
DNA: TGTGCCAGCATTCGATGGGGGAGGGACACTGAAGCTTTCTTT
CDR3: CASIRWGRDTEAFF

J: TRBJ1-5
D: TRBD1
size: .
length: 15
V: TRBV5-6
DNA: TGTGCCAGCAGCCGGACAGGGGCTGGCAATCAGCCCCAGCATTTT
CDR3: CASSRTGAGNQPQHF

J: TRBJ1-5
D: .
size: .
length: 14
V: TRBV7-2
DNA: TGTGCCAGCAGCCCCGACGGGGTAGATCAGCCCCAGCATTTT
CDR3: CASSPDGVDQPQHF

J: TRBJ1-3
D: .
size: .
length: 15
V: TRBV19
DNA: TGTGCCAGTAGTCGCCGCCGGGAGACTGGAAACACCATATATTTT
CDR3: CASSRRRETGNTIYF

J: TRBJ2-5
D: .
size: .
length: 13
V: TRBV9
DNA: TGTGCCAGCAGCGTAGGTACAGAAGAGACCCAGTACTTC
CDR3: CASSVGTEETQYF

J: TRBJ1-2
D: .
size: .
length: 11
V: TRBV30
DNA: TGTGCCTGGGACCGGGGAAGTGGCTACACCTTC
CDR3: CAWDRGSGYTF

J: TRBJ1-1
D: .
size: .
length: 13
V: TRBV7-9
DNA: TGTGCCAGCGCGGGGGGCGTGGGCACTGAAGCTTTCTTT
CDR3: CASAGGVGTEAFF

J: TRBJ1-1
D: .
size: once
length: 14
V: TRBV5-1
DNA: TGCGCCAGCACCACCTCCACGCTAACCACTGAAGCTTTCTTT
CDR3: CASTTSTLTTEAFF

J: TRBJ1-1
D: TRBD1
size: once
length: 16
V: TRBV10-2
DNA: TGCGCCAGCAGTGACCCTTTGGGACAGATGAACACTGAAGCTTTCTTT
CDR3: CASSDPLGQMNTEAFF

J: TRBJ2-3
D: TRBD1
size: .
length: 15
V: TRBV10-2
DNA: TGCGCCAGCAGTGGGGACAGTCAAAGGACAGATACGCAGTATTTT
CDR3: CASSGDSQRTDTQYF

J: TRBJ2-7
D: TRBD1
size: once
length: 12
V: TRBV28
DNA: TGTGCCACCGGTAGGGGGACAGGCGAGCAGTACTTC
CDR3: CATGRGTGEQYF

J: TRBJ2-6
D: TRBD2
size: few
length: 17
V: TRBV7-9
DNA: TGTGCCAGCAGCTTAGGGACTAGCGGGACTGGGGCCAACGTCCTGACTTTC
CDR3: CASSLGTSGTGANVLTF

J: TRBJ2-3
D: TRBD2
size: .
length: 16
V: TRBV7-8
DNA: TGTGCCAGCAGCTTAGATCAGCGGGGGGTCGCAGATACGCAGTATTTT
CDR3: CASSLDQRGVADTQYF